This TCR beta chain came from a study of response to subunit inactivated influenza vaccine. In germline, CDR1 is SQVTM, CDR2 ANQGSEA. Trimming pared 2 bases from V and 1 base from J, leaving 11 bases between. The CDR3 is 15 amino acids. Whole-study findings and limits: It was the authors' suggestion that each seasonal influenza vaccination recruits few new T cells.

TCRdb independently ran MiXCR on the RT-PCR reads; one entry per CDR3 protein. This table has some 520,000 distinct CDR3 sequences, approximately 17% appearing once. To note about this clonotype: Antigen specificity is unknown.

This specimen consisted of CD4+ T cells sorted from PBMCs, obtained about 24 months after vaccination. This sequence originates from a man between 50 and 75 years old who received an inactivated influenza vaccine. V is TRBV29-1 and J is TRBJ2-2; D ambiguous. CDR3 sequence reads: CSVEQRVGNTGELFF. CDR3 nucleotides: TGCAGCGTTGAACAAAGGGTAGGGAACACCGGGGAGCTGTTTTTT.